This TCR beta chain was recorded in a study of T cells in localized non-small cell lung cancer. Data came from immunoSEQ multiplex PCR; TCRdb stores just in-frame clones and leaves some out. The sample contains 100,000 to 150,000 clones, around 89% of which appear only once. The ends were cut back, 6 bases at V and 5 bases at J, with 25 bases in the middle. There are 17 residues in the CDR3. The germline gives CDR1 MDHEN, CDR2 SYDVKM. Study-wide findings and caveats: With higher T cell density in blood came longer overall survival.

This clone was seen a single time. Its antigen remains unidentified. The sequence was collected from a female donor aged 60 or older with stage I lung adenocarcinoma. The sequencing here drew on peripheral blood, taken before any cancer treatment. The chain employs TRBV28 and TRBJ1-1; a weak D match, TRBD1 (5 bases). CDR3 residues: CASSRAGRGPDNTEAFF. DNA of the CDR3: TGTGCCAGCAGCCGGGCGGGGCGAGGGCCGGATAATACTGAAGCTTTCTTT.